One and the same sample provided the 25 T cell receptor beta chains below, sequenced in a study of T cell responses to AZD1222 COVID-19 vaccine. Repertoires were generated with immunoSEQ multiplex PCR, while TCRdb's copy carries only in-frame clones and drops some. The data contain about 100,000 clones, 80% to 95% of them singletons. The sample consisted of peripheral blood, taken on day 0 of AZD1222 vaccination. All receptors come from an adult in good health.

The chain carries TRBV1 and TRBJ2-5; the table gives TRBD2 as D, unverified against the DNA. TRBV1 is a listed pseudogene. The CDR3 loop spans 16 amino acids. CDR3 sequence: CTSSQVQADPQETQYF. The DNA for the CDR3 is TGCACCAGCAGCCAAGTTCAAGCGGACCCCCAAGAGACCCAGTACTTC.

This clone showed up just a few times. This chain connects TRBV5-4 to TRBJ1-2; D gene unclear. The germline gives CDR1 SGHNT, CDR2 YYREEE (reference sequence). V shed 0 bases and J shed 10 bases, with 7 bases lying between them. The CDR3 extends over 11 amino acids. Written as DNA, the CDR3 is TGTGCCAGCAGCTTGGAGGCGCACTACACCTTC. Translation: CASSLEAHYTF.

V gene TRBV4-1 combines with J gene TRBJ2-7; 8 bases agree with TRBD1. With 4 bases clipped from V and 1 base from J, the junction kept 6 bases outside the gene matches. The CDR3 length is 15 residues. Germline CDR1 is MGHRA and CDR2 is YSYEKL. CDR3 nucleotides: TGCGCCAGCAGCCCAGGACAGGGACCGTCCTACGAGCAGTACTTC. Translated, it gives CASSPGQGPSYEQYF.

This rearrangement joins TRBV10-3 to TRBJ2-3, with 7 bases aligning to TRBD1. This CDR3 comprises 15 residues. Germline trimming cut 3 bases from V and 2 bases from J; bases unmatched to any gene: 5. Germline V lookup: CDR1 ENHRY, CDR2 SYGVKD. CDR3 nucleotides: TGTGCCATCAGTGACCCGGGACAGCCCACAGATACGCAGTATTTT. It codes for CAISDPGQPTDTQYF.

The rearrangement links TRBV10-3 to TRBJ2-1; 7 bases align to TRBD1. V lost 6 bases and J lost 2; bases outside the gene matches: 4. The length of the CDR3 is 14 residues. CDR1 ENHRY and CDR2 SYGVKD come from the germline V gene. The CDR3, as DNA: TGTGCCATCAGGACCGGGACAGCCTACAATGAGCAGTTCTTC. Translated, it gives CAIRTGTAYNEQFF.

The V and J genes are TRBV28 and TRBJ1-6; D is ambiguous. V was clipped by 3 bases and J by 8 bases, with 8 bases between them. Germline CDR1 reads MDHEN; CDR2 reads SYDVKM. The CDR3 length is 13 residues. The CDR3 nucleotides are TGTGCCAGCAGTTTTCCCTTGGATTCACCCCTCCACTTT. Residues: CASSFPLDSPLHF.

The chain combines TRBV4-1 with TRBJ1-4, with a possible D match to TRBD1 (5 bases). Germline V CDR1 and CDR2: MGHRA, YSYEKL. The germline V and J ends were trimmed by 6 bases and 5 bases, with 19 bases remaining between them. This CDR3 region has 16 residues. This CDR3 is CASRRGLWGSNEKLFF. DNA of the CDR3: TGCGCCAGCAGACGGGGACTCTGGGGTAGCAATGAAAAACTGTTTTTT.

The genes are TRBV6-5 and TRBJ1-6; a possible D gene is TRBD1 (6 bases). The CDR3 runs 13 residues. Between the trimmed V and J ends, which lost 6 bases and 6 bases, there was a span of 9 bases. Germline V gene lookup returns CDR1 MNHEY and CDR2 SVGAGI. CDR3 sequence reads: CASSPDSNSPLHF. The CDR3 nucleotides are TGTGCCAGCAGCCCGGACAGTAATTCACCCCTCCACTTT.

The rearrangement links TRBV30 to TRBJ1-2; 7 nucleotides agree with TRBD1. The junction had 8 bases not matched to a gene; V was cut back by 8 bases and J by 8 bases. Germline lookup yields CDR1 GTSNPN and CDR2 SVGIG (reference sequence). The CDR3 extends over 11 amino acids. The CDR3 sequence is CAQPTGAGYTF. For the CDR3, the DNA is TGTGCCCAACCTACAGGGGCGGGCTACACCTTC.

To note about this clone: Other DNA variants within this sample encode the same CDR3. The chain links TRBV5-1 to TRBJ2-5; D is ambiguous. Trimming took 0 bases from V and 3 from J, leaving 6 bases between them. In germline, CDR1 is SGHRS, CDR2 YFSETQ. CDR3 size: 13 residues. The CDR3 nucleotides are TGCGCCAGCAGCTTGGGACAAGAAGAGACCCAGTACTTC. This gives the protein CASSLGQEETQYF. The complete variable domain, with remaining parts taken from reference TRBV5-1 and TRBJ2-5, reads KAGVTQTPRYLIKTRGQQVTLSCSPISGHRSVSWYQQTPGQGLQFLFEYFSETQRNKGNFPGRFSGRQFSNSRSEMNVSTLELGDSALYLCASSLGQEETQYFGPGTRLLVL.

The V and J genes are TRBV28 and TRBJ1-2; D is possibly TRBD1 (5 bases). The CDR3 is 13 amino acids. Trimming shortened V by 7 bases and J by 7 bases, and 16 bases separated the two germline ends. CDR1 is MDHEN and CDR2 is SYDVKM in the germline V gene. For the CDR3, the DNA is TGTGCCAGCAACCCTTTAGGGACTAGTGGCTACACCTTC. This codes for CASNPLGTSGYTF.

This chain joins TRBV9 and TRBJ1-1; no definite D call. Trimming stripped 4 bases from V and 7 bases from J, with 17 bases between. The CDR3 has 14 residues. Germline V gene lookup returns CDR1 SGDLS and CDR2 YYNGEE. CDR3 in DNA: TGTGCCAGCAGCCCTCGGGGTACCCCTCTTGAAGCTTTCTTT. It is translated as CASSPRGTPLEAFF. Together with reference TRBV9 and TRBJ1-1, the CDR3 gives the full variable domain: DSGVTQTPKHLITATGQRVTLRCSPRSGDLSVYWYQQSLDQGLQFLIQYYNGEERAKGNILERFSAQQFPDLHSELNLSSLELGDSALYFCASSPRGTPLEAFFGQGTRLTVV.

V usage is TRBV3-1 (or the pseudogene TRBV3-2) and J usage is TRBJ1-5, with 10 bases matching TRBD1. The trim removed 4 bases at V and 6 bases at J, leaving 6 bases unmatched. The CDR3 runs 15 residues. Germline loops: CDR1 LGHDT, CDR2 YNNKEL (reference sequence). The CDR3 region is CASSRGTGEPQPQHF. The CDR3 DNA follows: TGTGCCAGCAGCCGTGGGACAGGGGAACCTCAGCCCCAGCATTTT.

The rearrangement uses TRBV27 and TRBJ2-1; no clear D gene. Germline CDR1 and CDR2: MNHEY and SMNVEV (reference sequence). V lost 3 bases to trimming and J lost 0 bases, with 12 bases between them. The CDR3 runs to 16 residues. CDR3 bases: TGTGCCAGCAGTTTTAGTTCGGTAACCTCCTACAATGAGCAGTTCTTC. Amino acid sequence: CASSFSSVTSYNEQFF.

The chain joins TRBV7-9 to TRBJ1-6; D is undetermined. The V end was cut by 4 bases, the J end by 10 bases, with 14 bases between. The CDR3 extends over 14 amino acids. Looked up from germline, CDR1 is SEHNR and CDR2 is FQNEAQ (reference sequence). CDR3 coding DNA: TGTGCCAGCAGCTACGGAGGGCTAGGATCACCCCTCCACTTT. Amino acids: CASSYGGLGSPLHF.

This chain uses TRBV19 with TRBJ2-7; a weak D match, TRBD2 (6 bases). The CDR3 runs to 11 residues. V was shortened by 3 bases and J by 12 bases, with 12 bases between the two germline ends. Germline CDR1 reads LNHDA; CDR2 reads SQIVND (reference sequence). CDR3 protein: CASSMGRELYF. For the CDR3, the DNA is TGTGCCAGTAGTATGGGGCGGGAATTGTACTTC.

This clone was seen only once. The V gene is TRBV27, the J gene TRBJ2-7; no definite D call. V was pared by 5 bases and J by 2 bases, with 10 bases between. The CDR3 runs 13 residues. CDR1 is MNHEY, CDR2 SMNVEV, per germline (reference sequence). The CDR3 DNA sequence: TGTGCCAGCAGTCTAGGACCGACCTACGAGCAGTACTTC. It yields the protein CASSLGPTYEQYF.

The genes are TRBV29-1 and TRBJ2-3; D is uncertain. The V and J ends lost 7 bases and 4 bases respectively, with 9 bases between them. CDR3 length equals 11 residues. The germline V gene encodes CDR1 SQVTM and CDR2 ANQGSEA. The CDR3 is CSATYADTQYF. CDR3 DNA sequence: TGCAGCGCCACATACGCAGATACGCAGTATTTT.

The rearrangement uses TRBV6-5 and TRBJ2-5; possible D gene TRBD1, 5 bases. The CDR3 sequence is 14 residues long. V lost 0 bases, J lost 0 bases, and 5 bases lay in between. The germline V gene has CDR1 MNHEY and CDR2 SVGAGI. In DNA, the CDR3 is TGTGCCAGCAGTTACTCGACAGACCAAGAGACCCAGTACTTC. Its translation: CASSYSTDQETQYF.

V gene TRBV7-9 combines with J gene TRBJ1-2; D is perhaps TRBD1 (5 bases). This CDR3 is built from 17 residues. With 0 bases removed from V and 0 bases from J, the gap between germline ends came to 14 bases. Germline V lookup: CDR1 SEHNR, CDR2 FQNEAQ (reference sequence). The CDR3 protein is CASSLATTDRPNYGYTF. CDR3 nucleotides: TGTGCCAGCAGCTTAGCGACTACCGACAGACCTAACTATGGCTACACCTTC.

V gene TRBV28 combines with J gene TRBJ2-7; 8 nucleotides line up with TRBD1. Germline V gene data show CDR1 as MDHEN and CDR2 as SYDVKM. There are 16 residues in the CDR3. With 2 bases clipped from V and 3 bases from J, the junction kept 9 bases outside the gene matches. Here the CDR3 reads CASSLGGGQGLYEQYF. In DNA form, the CDR3 reads TGTGCCAGCAGTTTAGGCGGCGGACAGGGCCTCTACGAGCAGTACTTC.

The rearrangement uses TRBV12-3 or TRBV12-4 and TRBJ2-3; a weak D match, TRBD2 (6 bases). The CDR3 has 13 residues. Trimming cost V 3 bases and J 3 bases, with 7 bases left between them. The CDR3 protein is CASSFRGTDTQYF. CDR3 coding DNA: TGTGCCAGCAGTTTTCGGGGGACAGATACGCAGTATTTT.

This clone is a singleton in its sample. The chain employs TRBV5-4 and TRBJ2-4; maybe TRBD1 (5 bases). Trimming shortened V by 0 bases and J by 5 bases, and 9 bases separated the two germline ends. The V gene's germline CDR1 is SGHNT and CDR2 YYREEE (reference sequence). The CDR3 runs 14 residues. Here the CDR3 reads CASSLVGQENIQYF. Written as DNA, the CDR3 is TGTGCCAGCAGCTTGGTGGGGCAGGAAAACATTCAGTACTTC.

This CDR3 reads CASRGVNEKLFF. DNA for the CDR3: TGTGCCAGCAGGGGGGTTAATGAAAAACTGTTTTTT. The chain joins TRBV12-3 or TRBV12-4 to TRBJ1-4; maybe TRBD1 (5 bases). The CDR3 has 12 residues. The germline V and J ends were trimmed by 6 bases and 4 bases, with 6 bases remaining between them.

The chain has TRBV4-1 and TRBJ2-2; TRBD2 might be the D (5 bases). This CDR3 contains 15 residues. The V gene lost 5 bases and the J gene lost 3 bases, with 13 bases spanning the gap. From germline, CDR1 is MGHRA and CDR2 YSYEKL. The CDR3 here is CASSFFGVDTGELFF. In nucleotides, the CDR3 is TGCGCCAGCAGCTTTTTCGGGGTGGACACCGGGGAGCTGTTTTTT.